The clone carrying this T cell receptor (beta chain) appeared once. As yet, its antigen is unknown. The same CDR3 is also encoded by other DNA sequences in this sample. These data come from a study of shared clonotypes between healthy human individuals. Turning to the study itself: For every donor, three CD4 naive, three CD4 memory, two CD8 naive and one CD8 memory plates were used. Findings and caveats of the study: In the sorted subsets, rarefaction showed sequencing was incomplete despite large depth. Generally, naive subsets (rather than memory subsets) showed larger estimated richness.

V shed 0 bases and J shed 7 bases, with 7 bases lying between them. The CDR3 is 13 residues long. The V gene's germline CDR1 is SGHRS and CDR2 YFSETQ. Only in-frame clones appear in the TCRdb table, and some are missing; sequencing was by immunoSEQ multiplex PCR. The data hold a few million clones, with 85% to 95% observed a single time. The source is a man between 18 and 35 years old in good health. Some clones in this sample may be carry-over from other donors' samples. The chain couples TRBV5-1 to TRBJ1-4, with D uncertain. The sample taken for sequencing was naive CD4+ T cells from PBMCs. Subset specified: CD45RA+ positively selected. CDR3 bases: TGCGCCAGCAGCTTGGCGGGGAGTGAAAAACTGTTTTTT. Residues: CASSLAGSEKLFF.